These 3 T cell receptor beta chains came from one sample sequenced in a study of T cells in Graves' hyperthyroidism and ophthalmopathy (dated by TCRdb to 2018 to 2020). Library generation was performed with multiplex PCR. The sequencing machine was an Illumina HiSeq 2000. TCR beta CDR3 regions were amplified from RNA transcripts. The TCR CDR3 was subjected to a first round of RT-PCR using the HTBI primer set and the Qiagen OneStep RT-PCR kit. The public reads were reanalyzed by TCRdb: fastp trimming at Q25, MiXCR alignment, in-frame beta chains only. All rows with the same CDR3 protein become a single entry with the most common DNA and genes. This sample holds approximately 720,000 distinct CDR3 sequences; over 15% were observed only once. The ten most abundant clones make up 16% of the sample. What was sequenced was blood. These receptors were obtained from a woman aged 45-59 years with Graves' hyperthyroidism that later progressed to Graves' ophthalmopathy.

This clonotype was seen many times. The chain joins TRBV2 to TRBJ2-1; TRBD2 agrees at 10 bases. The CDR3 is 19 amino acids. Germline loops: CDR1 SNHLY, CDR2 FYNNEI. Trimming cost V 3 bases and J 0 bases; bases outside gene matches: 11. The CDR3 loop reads CASSDMSSGGESSYNEQFF. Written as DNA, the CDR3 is TGTGCCAGCAGTGATATGTCTAGCGGGGGTGAAAGCTCCTACAATGAGCAGTTCTTC.

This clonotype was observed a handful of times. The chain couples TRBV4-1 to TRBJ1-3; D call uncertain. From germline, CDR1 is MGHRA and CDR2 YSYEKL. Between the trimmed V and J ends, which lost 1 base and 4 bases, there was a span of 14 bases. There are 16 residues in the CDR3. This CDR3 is CASSQAPWAEGNTIYF. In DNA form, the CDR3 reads TGCGCCAGCAGCCAAGCACCTTGGGCAGAGGGAAACACCATATATTTT.

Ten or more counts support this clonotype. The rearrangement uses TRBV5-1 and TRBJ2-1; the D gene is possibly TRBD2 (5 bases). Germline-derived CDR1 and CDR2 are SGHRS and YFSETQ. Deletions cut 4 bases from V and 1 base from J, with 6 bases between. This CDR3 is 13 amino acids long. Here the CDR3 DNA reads TGCGCCAGCAGCGAGGGTTCCTACAATGAGCAGTTCTTC. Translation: CASSEGSYNEQFF.